This is a list of T cell receptor beta chains from one sample in a study of cytomegalovirus exposure and HLA in healthy donors. The method was immunoSEQ multiplex PCR; TCRdb's version includes in-frame clones alone and lacks a portion of them. The sample lists more than 95,000 clones, more than 85% occurring once. The sequenced sample consisted of PBMCs. The receptors come from a young woman in good health and CMV-seropositive. Both conserved end residues are trimmed from each CDR3.

v_call: TRBV2; cdr3_aa: ASSEQGSSYNSPLH
v_call: TRBV11-3; cdr3_aa: ASSWGRETEAF
v_call: TRBV2; cdr3_aa: ASSETVAEH
v_call: TRBV5-5; cdr3_aa: ASSLLREVTEAF
v_call: TRBV2; cdr3_aa: ASPNPDRPGYT
v_call: TRBV28; cdr3_aa: ASIGSYEQY
v_call: TRBV28; cdr3_aa: ASRRQGNYEQY
v_call: TRBV6-5; cdr3_aa: ASSYAQGTMFSPLH
v_call: TRBV6-5; cdr3_aa: ASRYDRENTGELF
v_call: TRBV29-1; cdr3_aa: SVRNSGNSPLH
v_call: TRBV7-3; cdr3_aa: ASSLSPWEREEDEQF
v_call: TRBV30; cdr3_aa: AWRGQGGEKLF
v_call: TRBV28; cdr3_aa: ASTTWTGAPNTEAF
v_call: TRBV7-9; cdr3_aa: ASSHYAGVDYNEQF
v_call: TRBV27; cdr3_aa: ASSLGPNYEQY
v_call: TRBV5-1; cdr3_aa: ASSLKGEQFFTEAF
v_call: TRBV5-8; cdr3_aa: ASSSYDTGPYGYT
v_call: TRBV10-3; cdr3_aa: AISPTGLNAYEQY
v_call: TRBV28; cdr3_aa: ASSLPYTGGPSETQY
v_call: TRBV5-1; cdr3_aa: ASSRTSGGDTQY
v_call: TRBV19; cdr3_aa: ASSVTGNYGYT
v_call: TRBV2; cdr3_aa: ASSEARSGEGYT
v_call: TRBV19; cdr3_aa: ASRIIGDSLYEQY
v_call: TRBV6-6; cdr3_aa: ASSSSVTGGSEQY
v_call: TRBV6-5; cdr3_aa: ASSYNGDNSPLH
v_call: TRBV5-1; cdr3_aa: ASSLGSGIGQPQH
v_call: TRBV2; cdr3_aa: ASTPLGIGKGNNEQF
v_call: TRBV4-2; cdr3_aa: ASSQVPSPGDEQY
v_call: TRBV5-1; cdr3_aa: ASSSWGSGRHNEQF
v_call: TRBV11-3; cdr3_aa: ASSLRSYEQY
v_call: TRBV29-1; cdr3_aa: SVAPEGPRTDTQY
v_call: TRBV27; cdr3_aa: ASGVGHPLGNQPQH
v_call: TRBV13; cdr3_aa: ASSLRAAALNTIY
v_call: TRBV27; cdr3_aa: ASSDNTNTGELF
v_call: TRBV18; cdr3_aa: ASSPPSGKTQY
v_call: TRBV7-9; cdr3_aa: ASSHTGLALDNEQF
v_call: TRBV6-5; cdr3_aa: ASSYPDTGELF
v_call: TRBV4-1; cdr3_aa: ASSLEGGRYNEQF
v_call: TRBV5-8; cdr3_aa: ASSLSWTDNQPQH
v_call: TRBV11-3; cdr3_aa: ASSTSGYRYEQY
v_call: TRBV19; cdr3_aa: ASSISAYEQY
v_call: TRBV15; cdr3_aa: ATSRDRESPLH
v_call: TRBV4-2; cdr3_aa: ASSHIGLRRDEQF
v_call: TRBV9; cdr3_aa: ASSVDPGGLDNEQF
v_call: TRBV2; cdr3_aa: ASRTAGRSGANVLT
v_call: TRBV7-9; cdr3_aa: ASSLWDRGVDTQY
v_call: TRBV4-1; cdr3_aa: ASSRIGQGATDTQY
v_call: TRBV28; cdr3_aa: ASSYVVGGPSHEQY
v_call: TRBV7-2; cdr3_aa: ASSLAWAGGETQY
v_call: TRBV11-3; cdr3_aa: ASGGSSYEQY
v_call: TRBV9; cdr3_aa: ASSVNRGENSPLH
v_call: TRBV11-2; cdr3_aa: ASSLSGDRGQF
v_call: TRBV6-1; cdr3_aa: ATRSLALTEAF
v_call: TRBV28; cdr3_aa: ASSPGGGGWNEQF
v_call: TRBV6-5; cdr3_aa: ASSSLTSSPYEQY